This T cell receptor beta chain was observed in a study of blood T cell repertoires in COVID-19. The overall study: Collection of acute and convalescent COVID-19 samples took place in the United States, Italy and Spain. The cDNA or gDNA used as material had been derived from T cells, B-cell-depleted T cells, or PBMCs.

Original processing notes: Cell counts per sample came from amplifying reference gene primers. Repertoires were generated with immunoSEQ multiplex PCR, while TCRdb's copy carries only in-frame clones and drops some. The V and J calls and clone size are taken from that table; D and trimming were inferred from the DNA. The sample yields 130,000 or so clones, around 86% seen once. The receptor was derived from a human donor in a cohort sampled during active COVID-19. Material for sequencing was peripheral blood.

The CDR3 loop is CASSLSGSSYNEQFF. CDR3 in DNA: TGCGCCAGCAGCTTGAGCGGGAGCTCCTACAATGAGCAGTTCTTC. V is TRBV5-1 and J is TRBJ2-1, with 8 nucleotides matching TRBD2. Germline CDR1 and CDR2: SGHRS and YFSETQ. The trim removed 1 base at V and 0 bases at J, leaving 0 bases unmatched. The CDR3 extends over 15 amino acids.